The 15 T cell receptor beta chains below were found in one sample sequenced in a study of blood T cell repertoires in COVID-19. Data came from immunoSEQ multiplex PCR; TCRdb stores just in-frame clones and leaves some out. This sample has about 350,000 clones; around nine tenths occur once, and the top ten carry 7.1%. Sequenced: peripheral blood. The receptors stem from a woman in her fifties or sixties with COVID-19, enrolled during active disease.

This rearrangement joins TRBV19 to TRBJ2-3; D perhaps matches TRBD2 (6 bases). The CDR3 contains 14 residues. V was cut by 4 bases and J by 0 bases, with 8 bases left in between. Germline-derived CDR1 and CDR2 are LNHDA and SQIVND (reference sequence). The CDR3 protein is CASSRGESTDTQYF. The CDR3 DNA reads TGTGCCAGTAGTAGGGGGGAGAGCACAGATACGCAGTATTTT. Variable domain in full (rest from reference TRBV19 and TRBJ2-3): DGGITQSPKYLFRKEGQNVTLSCEQNLNHDAMYWYRQDPGQGLRLIYYSQIVNDFQKGDIAEGYSVSREKKESFPLTVTSAQKNPTAFYLCASSRGESTDTQYFGPGTRLTVL.

The chain carries TRBV7-8 and TRBJ2-3; a possible D gene is TRBD2 (6 bases). Per germline, CDR1 SGHVS and CDR2 FQNEAQ. The CDR3 extends over 16 amino acids. The V end was cut by 2 bases, the J end by 4 bases, with 16 bases between. The CDR3 sequence: CASSLRGTGRSDTQYF. Here the CDR3 DNA reads TGTGCCAGCAGCTTACGGGGGACGGGAAGGTCAGATACGCAGTATTTT.

This clone was recorded a few times. This sequence joins TRBV5-1 and TRBJ1-2, with 7 bases fitting TRBD1. Looked up from germline, CDR1 is SGHRS and CDR2 is YFSETQ. Trimming removed 5 bases from V and 2 bases from J; junction bases left unmatched: 9. CDR3 size: 15 residues. CDR3 amino acids: CASREPGQTNYGYTF. In DNA, the CDR3 is TGCGCCAGCAGAGAACCGGGACAGACAAACTATGGCTACACCTTC.

V is TRBV7-2 and J is TRBJ2-3, with TRBD2 identical over 10 bases. Germline values: CDR1 SGHTA, CDR2 FQGNSA. This CDR3 contains 16 residues. After removal of 1 base from V and 2 bases from J, the junction contained 3 bases not matched to a gene. The CDR3 region is CASSLVLAGPTDTQYF. The CDR3 DNA follows: TGTGCCAGCAGCTTAGTACTAGCGGGGCCCACAGATACGCAGTATTTT.

The chain links TRBV27 to TRBJ2-3; TRBD2 matches at 9 bases. CDR1 and CDR2 from the germline V gene are MNHEY and SMNVEV (reference sequence). The V and J ends lost 1 base and 1 base, in that order; junction bases with no gene match: 3. The CDR3 runs 16 residues. CDR3 DNA: TGTGCCAGCAGTTTATGGTCTAGCGGGGGCACAGATACGCAGTATTTT. It translates to CASSLWSSGGTDTQYF.

The V call is TRBV5-1, the J call TRBJ2-3; D may be TRBD1 (6 bases). Trimming shortened V by 3 bases and J by 1 base, and 9 bases separated the two germline ends. CDR3 length: 14 amino acids. Germline V gene data show CDR1 as SGHRS and CDR2 as YFSETQ. CDR3 sequence reads: CASSSDRRTDTQYF. In DNA, the CDR3 is TGCGCCAGCAGCTCGGACAGACGCACAGATACGCAGTATTTT.

The gene calls are TRBV27 and TRBJ1-5, with D perhaps TRBD1 (5 bases). With 4 bases removed from V and 5 bases from J, the gap between germline ends came to 9 bases. The germline V gene has CDR1 MNHEY and CDR2 SMNVEV (reference sequence). There are 13 residues in the CDR3. The CDR3 loop reads CASSYVGDQPQHF. The CDR3 coding sequence is TGTGCCAGCAGTTATGTAGGGGATCAGCCCCAGCATTTT.

The chain combines TRBV19 with TRBJ2-1; D is undetermined. V was shortened by 5 bases and J by 5 bases, with 10 bases between the two germline ends. Germline V gives CDR1 LNHDA, CDR2 SQIVND (reference sequence). CDR3 length: 13 amino acids. CDR3 protein: CASSGWQNNEQFF. The CDR3, as DNA: TGTGCCAGTAGTGGCTGGCAGAACAATGAGCAGTTCTTC.

CDR3 region: CAIRGRDTEAFF. In DNA, the CDR3 is TGTGCCATCAGGGGCAGGGACACTGAAGCTTTCTTT. The chain uses TRBV10-3 and TRBJ1-1; a possible D gene is TRBD1 (5 bases). Looked up from germline, CDR1 is ENHRY and CDR2 is SYGVKD. The CDR3 is made up of 12 amino acids. Trimming left V 6 bases short and J 3 bases short, with 8 bases between.

The sample holds one count of this clone. The chain couples TRBV29-1 to TRBJ2-7; 7 bases align to TRBD1. In germline, CDR1 is SQVTM, CDR2 ANQGSEA. J was trimmed by 4 bases and V by 5 bases; bases with no gene match: 11. The CDR3 sequence is 14 residues long. The CDR3: CSVRLRDSPYEQYF. In DNA form, the CDR3 reads TGCAGCGTTCGGCTTCGGGACAGCCCTTACGAGCAGTACTTC.

This chain links TRBV18 with TRBJ1-1; perhaps TRBD1 as D (5 bases). Germline V gene lookup returns CDR1 KGHSH and CDR2 LQKENI. V was trimmed by 0 bases and J by 5 bases, leaving 16 bases between them. The CDR3 sequence is 16 residues long. The DNA for the CDR3 is TGTGCCAGCTCACCACCCTCTCAGGGTAGTAGTACTGAAGCTTTCTTT. Its protein product is CASSPPSQGSSTEAFF.

This clone was found once. This chain connects TRBV7-2 to TRBJ1-5; tentatively, D is TRBD1 (6 bases). V was pared by 1 base and J by 7 bases, with 14 bases between. Looked up from germline, CDR1 is SGHTA and CDR2 is FQGNSA. The CDR3 contains 15 residues. This CDR3 is CASSLVGSGEQPQHF. As DNA, the CDR3 is TGTGCCAGCAGCTTAGTAGGGTCAGGGGAACAGCCCCAGCATTTT.

The chain carries TRBV14 and TRBJ2-1; D unresolved. The CDR3 is 15 residues long. CDR1 SGHDN and CDR2 FVKESK come from the germline V gene. Trimming took 1 base from V and 9 from J, leaving 16 bases between them. Here the CDR3 reads CASSQVIFPYGEQFF. CDR3 DNA: TGTGCCAGCAGCCAAGTCATATTCCCCTACGGTGAGCAGTTCTTC.

The chain has TRBV6-2 or TRBV6-3 and TRBJ2-1, with D maybe TRBD1 (5 bases). The ends were cut back, 5 bases at V and 6 bases at J, with 14 bases in the middle. This CDR3 contains 14 residues. In germline, CDR1 is MNHEY, CDR2 SVGEGT. Written as DNA, the CDR3 is TGTGCCAGCAGTCTCCATCCGACAGCCAATGAGCAGTTCTTC. Translated, it gives CASSLHPTANEQFF.

This clone was seen once. This chain links TRBV7-8 with TRBJ1-5; 8 nucleotides agree with TRBD1. This CDR3 has 15 residues. From germline, CDR1 is SGHVS and CDR2 FQNEAQ. With 1 base clipped from V and 11 bases from J, the junction kept 10 bases outside the gene matches. The CDR3 loop is CASSLVTGGERAQHF. DNA of the CDR3: TGTGCCAGCAGCTTAGTTACAGGGGGAGAGAGGGCCCAGCATTTT.